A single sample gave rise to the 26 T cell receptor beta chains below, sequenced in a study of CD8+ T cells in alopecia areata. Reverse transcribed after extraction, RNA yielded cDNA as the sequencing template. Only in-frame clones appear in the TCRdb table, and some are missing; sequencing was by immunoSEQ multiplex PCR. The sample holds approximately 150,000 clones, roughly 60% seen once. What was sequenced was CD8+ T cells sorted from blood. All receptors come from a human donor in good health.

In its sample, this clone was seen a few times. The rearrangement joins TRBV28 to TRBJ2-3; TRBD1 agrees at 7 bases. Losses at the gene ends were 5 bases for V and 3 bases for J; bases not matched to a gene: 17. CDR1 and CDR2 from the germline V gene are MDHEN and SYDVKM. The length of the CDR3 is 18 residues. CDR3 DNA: TGTGCCAGCAGTACCTCGAAGACAGGGAAAGGCGGGACAGATACGCAGTATTTT. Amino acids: CASSTSKTGKGGTDTQYF. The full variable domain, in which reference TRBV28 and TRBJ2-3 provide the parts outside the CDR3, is DVKVTQSSRYLVKRTGEKVFLECVQDMDHENMFWYRQDPGLGLRLIYFSYDVKMKEKGDIPEGYSVSREKKERFSLILESASTNQTSMYLCASSTSKTGKGGTDTQYFGPGTRLTVL.

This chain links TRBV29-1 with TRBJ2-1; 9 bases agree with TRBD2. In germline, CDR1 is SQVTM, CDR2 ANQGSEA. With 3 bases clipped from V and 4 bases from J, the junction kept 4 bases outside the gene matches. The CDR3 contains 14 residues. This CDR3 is CSVDGLAIYNEQFF. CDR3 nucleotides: TGCAGCGTTGATGGACTAGCGATTTACAATGAGCAGTTCTTC.

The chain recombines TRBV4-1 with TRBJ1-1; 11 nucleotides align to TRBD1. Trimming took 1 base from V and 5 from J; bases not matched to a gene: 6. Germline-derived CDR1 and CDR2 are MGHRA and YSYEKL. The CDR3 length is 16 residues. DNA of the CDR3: TGCGCCAGCAGCCAAGGGACAGGGGGCGTGCAAACTGAAGCTTTCTTT. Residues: CASSQGTGGVQTEAFF.

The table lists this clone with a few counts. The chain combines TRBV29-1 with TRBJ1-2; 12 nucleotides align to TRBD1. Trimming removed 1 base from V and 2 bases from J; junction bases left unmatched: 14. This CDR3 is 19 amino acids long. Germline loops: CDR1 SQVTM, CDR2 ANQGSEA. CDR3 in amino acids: CSVEVRRRDRGPSNYGYTF. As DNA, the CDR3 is TGCAGCGTTGAAGTCCGCCGCCGGGACAGGGGGCCGAGCAACTATGGCTACACCTTC.

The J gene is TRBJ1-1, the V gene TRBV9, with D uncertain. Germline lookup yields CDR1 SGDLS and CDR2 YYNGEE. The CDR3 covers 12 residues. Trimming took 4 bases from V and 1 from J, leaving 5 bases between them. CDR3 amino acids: CASSPPNTEAFF. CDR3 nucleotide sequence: TGTGCCAGCAGCCCACCGAACACTGAAGCTTTCTTT.

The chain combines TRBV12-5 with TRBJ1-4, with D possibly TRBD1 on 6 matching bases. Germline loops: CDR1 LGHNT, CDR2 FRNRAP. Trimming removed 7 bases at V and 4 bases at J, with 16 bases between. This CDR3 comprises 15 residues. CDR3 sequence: CASAKNRDYNEKLFF. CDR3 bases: TGTGCTAGTGCCAAAAACAGGGACTATAATGAAAAACTGTTTTTT.

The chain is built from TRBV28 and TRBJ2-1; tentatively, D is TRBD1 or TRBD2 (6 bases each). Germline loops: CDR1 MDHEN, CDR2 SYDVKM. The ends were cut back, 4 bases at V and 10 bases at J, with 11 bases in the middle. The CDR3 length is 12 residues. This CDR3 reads CASSYVGGEQFF. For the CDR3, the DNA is TGTGCCAGCAGTTATGTGGGGGGCGAGCAGTTCTTC.

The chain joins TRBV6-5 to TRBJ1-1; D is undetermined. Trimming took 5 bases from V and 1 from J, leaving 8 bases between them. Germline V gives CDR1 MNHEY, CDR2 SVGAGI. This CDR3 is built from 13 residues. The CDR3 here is CASSNSENTEAFF. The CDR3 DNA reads TGTGCCAGCAGTAACAGTGAGAACACTGAAGCTTTCTTT.

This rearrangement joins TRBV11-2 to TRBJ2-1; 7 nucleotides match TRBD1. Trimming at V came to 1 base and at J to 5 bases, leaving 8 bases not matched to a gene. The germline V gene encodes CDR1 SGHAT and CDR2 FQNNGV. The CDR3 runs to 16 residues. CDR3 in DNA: TGTGCCAGCAGCTTAGTCTGGACAGGACACCACAATGAGCAGTTCTTC. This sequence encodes CASSLVWTGHHNEQFF.

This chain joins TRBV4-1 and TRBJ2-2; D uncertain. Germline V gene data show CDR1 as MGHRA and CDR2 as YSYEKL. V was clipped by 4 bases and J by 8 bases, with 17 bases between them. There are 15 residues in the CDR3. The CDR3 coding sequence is TGCGCCAGCAGCCTATCCGGGCTTAGCTGGGGGGAGCTGTTTTTT. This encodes CASSLSGLSWGELFF.

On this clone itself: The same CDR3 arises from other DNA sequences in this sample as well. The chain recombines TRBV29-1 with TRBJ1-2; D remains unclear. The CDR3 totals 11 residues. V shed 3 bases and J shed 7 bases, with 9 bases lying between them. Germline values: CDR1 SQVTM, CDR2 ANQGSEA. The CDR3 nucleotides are TGCAGCGTTGAGACCAGAACTGGCTACACCTTC. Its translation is CSVETRTGYTF.

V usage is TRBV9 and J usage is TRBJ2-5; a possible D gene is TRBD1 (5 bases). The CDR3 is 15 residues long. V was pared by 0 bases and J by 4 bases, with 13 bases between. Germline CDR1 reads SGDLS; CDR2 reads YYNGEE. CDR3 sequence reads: CASSVGSGLGETQYF. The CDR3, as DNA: TGTGCCAGCAGCGTAGGTTCAGGGCTCGGAGAGACCCAGTACTTC.

The CDR3 loop is CASSPTSGLLEQYF. The CDR3 DNA reads TGTGCCAGCAGTCCAACTAGCGGCCTTTTAGAGCAGTACTTC. The chain recombines TRBV27 with TRBJ2-7; 8 bases align to TRBD2. Germline V gene data show CDR1 as MNHEY and CDR2 as SMNVEV (reference sequence). The V segment lost 5 bases and the J segment 7 bases; nucleotides outside the gene matches: 10. This CDR3 has 14 residues.

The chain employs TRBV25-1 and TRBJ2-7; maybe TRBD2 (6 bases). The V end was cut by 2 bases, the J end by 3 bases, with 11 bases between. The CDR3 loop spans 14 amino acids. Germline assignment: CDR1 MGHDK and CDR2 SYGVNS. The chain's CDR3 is CASSEGQGGYEQYF. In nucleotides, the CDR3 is TGTGCCAGCAGTGAAGGGCAGGGAGGCTACGAGCAGTACTTC.

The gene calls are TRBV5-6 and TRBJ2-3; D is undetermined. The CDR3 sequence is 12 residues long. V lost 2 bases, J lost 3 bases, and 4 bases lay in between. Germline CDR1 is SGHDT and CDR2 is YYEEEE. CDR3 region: CASSFLTDTQYF. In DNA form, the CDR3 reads TGTGCCAGCAGCTTTTTAACAGATACGCAGTATTTT.

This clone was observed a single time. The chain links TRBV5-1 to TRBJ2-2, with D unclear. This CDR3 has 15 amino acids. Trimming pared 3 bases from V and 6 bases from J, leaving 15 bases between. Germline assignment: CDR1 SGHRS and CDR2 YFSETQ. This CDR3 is CASSSYLSLAGELFF. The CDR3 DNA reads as TGCGCCAGCAGCTCCTACTTAAGCCTCGCCGGGGAGCTGTTTTTT.

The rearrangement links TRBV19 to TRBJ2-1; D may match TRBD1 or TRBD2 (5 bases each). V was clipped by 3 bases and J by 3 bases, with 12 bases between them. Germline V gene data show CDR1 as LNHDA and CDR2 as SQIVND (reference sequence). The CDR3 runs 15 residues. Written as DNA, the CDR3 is TGTGCCAGTAGTATGGGGGACCCCTACTACAATGAGCAGTTCTTC. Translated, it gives CASSMGDPYYNEQFF.

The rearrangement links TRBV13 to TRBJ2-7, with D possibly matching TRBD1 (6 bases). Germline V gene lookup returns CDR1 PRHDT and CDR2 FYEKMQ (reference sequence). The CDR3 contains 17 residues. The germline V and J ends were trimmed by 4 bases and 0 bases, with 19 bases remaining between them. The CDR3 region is CASSSSIRTDRSYEQYF. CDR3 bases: TGTGCCAGCAGCTCCTCGATTCGGACAGACCGCTCCTACGAGCAGTACTTC.

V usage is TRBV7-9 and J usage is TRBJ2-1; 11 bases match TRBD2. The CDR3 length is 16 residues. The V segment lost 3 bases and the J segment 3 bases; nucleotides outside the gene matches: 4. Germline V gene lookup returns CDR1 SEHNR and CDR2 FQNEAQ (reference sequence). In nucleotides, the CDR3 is TGTGCCAGCAGCTTCAAGACTAGCGGGAACTACAATGAGCAGTTCTTC. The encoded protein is CASSFKTSGNYNEQFF.

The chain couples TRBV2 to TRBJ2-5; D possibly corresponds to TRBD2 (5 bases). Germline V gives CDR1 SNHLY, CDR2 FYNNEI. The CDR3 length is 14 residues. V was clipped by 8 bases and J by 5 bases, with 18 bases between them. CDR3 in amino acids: CASVGVERRETQYF. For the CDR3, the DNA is TGTGCCAGCGTCGGGGTGGAGCGGCGGGAGACCCAGTACTTC. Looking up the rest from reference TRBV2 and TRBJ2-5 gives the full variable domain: EPEVTQTPSHQVTQMGQEVILRCVPISNHLYFYWYRQILGQKVEFLVSFYNNEISEKSEIFDDQFSVERPDGSNFTLKIRSTKLEDSAMYFCASVGVERRETQYFGPGTRLLVL.

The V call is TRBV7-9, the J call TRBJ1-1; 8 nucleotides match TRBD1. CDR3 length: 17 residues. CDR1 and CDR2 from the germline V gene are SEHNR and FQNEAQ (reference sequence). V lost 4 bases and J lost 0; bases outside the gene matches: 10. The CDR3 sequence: CASSSGQGLTMNTEAFF. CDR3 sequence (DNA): TGTGCCAGCAGCTCCGGACAGGGCCTAACAATGAACACTGAAGCTTTCTTT.

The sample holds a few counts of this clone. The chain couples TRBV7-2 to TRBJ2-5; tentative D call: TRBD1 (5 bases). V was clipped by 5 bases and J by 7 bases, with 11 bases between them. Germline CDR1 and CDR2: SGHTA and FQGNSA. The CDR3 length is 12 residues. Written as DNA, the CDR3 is TGTGCCAGCAGCACAGGACACCCGACCCAGTACTTC. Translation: CASSTGHPTQYF.

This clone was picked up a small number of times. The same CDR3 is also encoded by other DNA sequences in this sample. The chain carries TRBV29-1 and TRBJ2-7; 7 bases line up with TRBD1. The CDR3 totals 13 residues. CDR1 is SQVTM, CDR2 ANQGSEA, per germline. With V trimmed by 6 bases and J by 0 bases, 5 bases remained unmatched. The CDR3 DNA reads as TGCAGCGTACAGACAGGGAGCTCCTACGAGCAGTACTTC. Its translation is CSVQTGSSYEQYF.

CDR3 sequence reads: CASSLSAGAPGEQYF. The CDR3, as DNA: TGTGCCAGCAGCTTATCAGCGGGAGCCCCAGGGGAGCAGTACTTC. The V and J genes are TRBV7-9 and TRBJ2-7; TRBD2 matches at 8 bases. Germline V gives CDR1 SEHNR, CDR2 FQNEAQ (reference sequence). The CDR3 runs to 15 residues. J gave up 7 bases and V 2 bases, and 10 bases lay outside the gene matches.

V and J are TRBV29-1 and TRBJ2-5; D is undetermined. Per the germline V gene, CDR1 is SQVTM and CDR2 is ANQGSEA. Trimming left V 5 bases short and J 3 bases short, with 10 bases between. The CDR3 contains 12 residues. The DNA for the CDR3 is TGCAGCGTTCCCGGCAGGAAAGAGACCCAGTACTTC. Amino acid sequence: CSVPGRKETQYF.

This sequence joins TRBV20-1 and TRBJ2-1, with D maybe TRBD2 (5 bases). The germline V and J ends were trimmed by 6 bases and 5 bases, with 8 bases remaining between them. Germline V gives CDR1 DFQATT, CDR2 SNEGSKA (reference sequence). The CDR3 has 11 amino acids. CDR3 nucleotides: TGCAGTGCCACCGGGGACAATGAGCAGTTCTTC. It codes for CSATGDNEQFF.